These 8 T cell receptor beta chains were all obtained from the same sample, sequenced in a study of cytomegalovirus exposure and HLA in healthy donors. PCR amplification relied on 60 Vbeta primers (plus 13 Jbeta primers). Method: immunoSEQ multiplex PCR; TCRdb's copy keeps in-frame clones and lacks some. The table lists approximately 92,000 clones, around three quarters of them singletons, with around 8% in the top ten. Sequences were obtained from PBMCs. The origin of the receptors is a man aged 60 to 75 in good health and CMV-seronegative.

The V call is TRBV28, the J call TRBJ2-2; D is perhaps TRBD1 (6 bases). The germline V gene has CDR1 MDHEN and CDR2 SYDVKM. This CDR3 contains 14 residues. Trimming shortened V by 5 bases and J by 7 bases, and 14 bases separated the two germline ends. CDR3 bases: TGTGCCAGCAGTATCAACAGGGTGAGCGGGGAGCTGTTTTTT. It specifies CASSINRVSGELFF.

This clone showed up just once. The CDR3 sequence: CASSLGGNREQYF. CDR3 bases: TGTGCCAGCAGTTTAGGGGGGAATCGCGAGCAGTACTTC. The gene calls are TRBV28 and TRBJ2-7; tentatively, D is TRBD2 (6 bases). Germline V CDR1 and CDR2: MDHEN, SYDVKM. This CDR3 contains 13 residues. The V end lost 2 bases, the J end lost 6 bases, and 11 bases lay between the germline ends.

The V gene is TRBV30, the J gene TRBJ1-5; tentative D call: TRBD1 (5 bases). This CDR3 spans 14 amino acids. Germline-derived CDR1 and CDR2 are GTSNPN and SVGIG (reference sequence). Trimming took off 2 bases at V and 0 bases at J, with 8 bases between the two ends. This CDR3 is CAWSQGYSNQPQHF. CDR3 coding DNA: TGTGCCTGGAGTCAGGGATATAGCAATCAGCCCCAGCATTTT. Based on the CDR3 plus reference TRBV30 and TRBJ1-5, the full variable domain is SQTIHQWPATLVQPVGSPLSLECTVEGTSNPNLYWYRQAAGRGLQLLFYSVGIGQISSEVPQNLSASRPQDRQFILSSKKLLLSDSGFYLCAWSQGYSNQPQHFGDGTRLSIL.

This clone has more than one count but fewer than ten. This chain connects TRBV7-9 to TRBJ2-5; maybe TRBD2 (5 bases). The ends were cut back, 5 bases at V and 4 bases at J, with 14 bases in the middle. There are 14 residues in the CDR3. The germline CDR1 and CDR2 sequences are SEHNR and FQNEAQ (reference sequence). CDR3 DNA sequence: TGTGCCAGCAGCCCAGCGGCATGGGGAGAGACCCAGTACTTC. It codes for CASSPAAWGETQYF.

Only one count was recorded for this clone. The V gene is TRBV4-3, the J gene TRBJ1-2; D is undetermined. The CDR3 is 13 residues long. V lost 3 bases, J lost 3 bases, and 8 bases lay in between. The germline V gene encodes CDR1 LGHNA and CDR2 YSLEER. The CDR3 protein is CASSHGEDYGYTF. DNA for the CDR3: TGCGCCAGCAGCCACGGGGAAGACTATGGCTACACCTTC.

Only one count was recorded for this clone. The chain combines TRBV30 with TRBJ1-5; 10 bases are shared with TRBD1. Germline trimming cut 8 bases from V and 6 bases from J; bases unmatched to any gene: 7. This CDR3 spans 13 amino acids. Germline V CDR1 and CDR2: GTSNPN, SVGIG (reference sequence). The CDR3 nucleotides are TGTGCCGCTAGGGACAGGGGCTCTCAGCCCCAGCATTTT. Its translation: CAARDRGSQPQHF.

This clone occurred a few times. V is TRBV6-5 and J is TRBJ2-7; the match to TRBD2 covers 10 bases. This CDR3 is 15 amino acids long. V trimming: 0 bases; J trimming: 3 bases; junction bases outside the gene matches: 2. Germline CDR1 reads MNHEY; CDR2 reads SVGAGI. CDR3 coding DNA: TGTGCCAGCAGTTACTCGCTAGCGGGGGACTACGAGCAGTACTTC. It codes for CASSYSLAGDYEQYF.

There are a few counts of this clone. The sample carries other DNA sequences with the same CDR3. The rearrangement links TRBV10-2 to TRBJ2-7; D call uncertain. V was trimmed by 2 bases and J by 0 bases, leaving 5 bases between them. This CDR3 contains 13 residues. The V gene's germline CDR1 is WSHSY and CDR2 SAAADI. CDR3 DNA sequence: TGCGCCAGCAGTGAGGGCCACTCCTACGAGCAGTACTTC. The encoded protein is CASSEGHSYEQYF.